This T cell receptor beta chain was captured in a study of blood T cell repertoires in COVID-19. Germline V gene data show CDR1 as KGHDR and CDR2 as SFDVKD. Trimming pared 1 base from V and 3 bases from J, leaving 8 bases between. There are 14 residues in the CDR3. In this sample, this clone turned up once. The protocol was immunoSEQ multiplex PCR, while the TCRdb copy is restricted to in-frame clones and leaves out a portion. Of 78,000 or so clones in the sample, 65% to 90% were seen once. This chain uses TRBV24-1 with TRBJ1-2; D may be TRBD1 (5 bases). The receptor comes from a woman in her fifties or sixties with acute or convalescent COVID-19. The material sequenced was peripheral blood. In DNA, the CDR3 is TGTGCCACCAGTGATTTACGGGGGGACTATGGCTACACCTTC. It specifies CATSDLRGDYGYTF.